Listed below are T cell receptor beta chains from one sample, sequenced in a study of low-dose radiotherapy and immunotherapy resistance in tumors. TCRdb ran MiXCR on the reads and lists one entry per CDR3 protein. The data contain 80,000 to 95,000 distinct CDR3 sequences, under 10% of them seen just once; the ten biggest clones take up roughly 1%. Sample: PBMCs, taken before treatment. These receptors were collected from a male donor with prostate cancer. Both conserved end residues are part of each CDR3. For some rows the clone size is stated as once, few or many, or as a class when expanded; others skip it.

V gene: TRBV29-1
CDR3 length: 12
J gene: TRBJ2-5
clone size: many
CDR3 protein: CSVVGVRETQYF

V gene: TRBV7-2
CDR3 length: 15
J gene: TRBJ2-4
clone size: many
CDR3 protein: CASSLAGGPGRIQYF

V gene: TRBV6-2/TRBV6-3
CDR3 length: 13
J gene: TRBJ2-7
clone size: many
CDR3 protein: CASSYVGSGEQYF

V gene: TRBV25-1
CDR3 length: 16
J gene: TRBJ1-6
clone size: many
CDR3 protein: CASSRGGTGGNSPLHF

V gene: TRBV30
CDR3 length: 12
J gene: TRBJ1-2
clone size: many
CDR3 protein: CAWSGGVYGYTF

V gene: TRBV7-9
CDR3 length: 17
J gene: TRBJ1-4
clone size: many
CDR3 protein: CASSIRPGTGFDEKLFF

V gene: TRBV7-9
CDR3 length: 18
J gene: TRBJ2-2
clone size: many
CDR3 protein: CASSSPAGTSLNTGELFF

V gene: TRBV9
CDR3 length: 17
J gene: TRBJ2-3
clone size: many
CDR3 protein: CASSETPSGTSTDTQYF

V gene: TRBV7-9
CDR3 length: 15
J gene: TRBJ2-3
clone size: many
CDR3 protein: CASSSLAGFVDTQYF

V gene: TRBV27
CDR3 length: 14
J gene: TRBJ1-1
clone size: many
CDR3 protein: CASSFGQTNTEAFF

V gene: TRBV28
CDR3 length: 14
J gene: TRBJ2-7
clone size: many
CDR3 protein: CASSRPGQVYEQYF

V gene: TRBV30
CDR3 length: 12
J gene: TRBJ2-3
clone size: -
CDR3 protein: CAWSGRTDTQYF